One sample yielded the 13 T cell receptor beta chains listed below, sequenced in a study of T cells after yellow fever vaccination. TCRdb processed the 5' RACE reads anew with MiXCR; each CDR3 protein has one entry. The table lists 500,000 to 650,000 distinct CDR3 sequences, approximately 13% of them singletons, with around an eighth in the top ten. The input for sequencing was PBMCs, taken on the day of the yellow fever booster vaccination. These receptors originate from a man between 25 and 39 years old who received the YFV17D yellow fever vaccine.

As for this clonotype: A much more abundant neighbour one base away suggests this may be a read error. V and J are TRBV5-1 and TRBJ2-5; D call uncertain. This CDR3 comprises 11 residues. V was pared by 0 bases and J by 6 bases, with 3 bases between. Germline-derived CDR1 and CDR2 are SGHRS and YFSETQ. CDR3 sequence: CASSLDQTQYF. The CDR3 bases are TGCGCCAGCAGCTTGGACCAGACCCAGTACTTC.

The V call is TRBV5-6, the J call TRBJ1-2; no definite D call. The germline V gene encodes CDR1 SGHDT and CDR2 YYEEEE. The CDR3 runs 15 residues. Trimming took off 0 bases at V and 4 bases at J, with 13 bases between the two ends. As DNA, the CDR3 is TGTGCCAGCAGCTTGGCGGTCACAGTTTCCTATGGCTACACCTTC. Protein sequence: CASSLAVTVSYGYTF.

This clonotype was recorded a few times. V gene TRBV14 combines with J gene TRBJ2-7; 9 nucleotides line up with TRBD1. V dropped 4 bases and J dropped 6; count of bases not matched to a gene: 4. The germline gives CDR1 SGHDN, CDR2 FVKESK. The CDR3 runs 13 residues. The CDR3, as DNA: TGTGCCAGCAGCCGGGGACAGGGAGGCGAGCAGTACTTC. This gives the protein CASSRGQGGEQYF.

This clonotype was seen a few times. The J gene is TRBJ2-7, the V gene TRBV6-1, with a tentative D call TRBD1 (6 bases). Trimming took off 5 bases at V and 0 bases at J, with 17 bases between the two ends. The CDR3 sequence is 16 residues long. Germline V gene lookup returns CDR1 MNHNS and CDR2 SASEGT. The CDR3 here is CASSPIQQGSSYEQYF. In DNA form, the CDR3 reads TGTGCCAGCAGTCCGATACAACAGGGTAGCTCCTACGAGCAGTACTTC.

The rearrangement uses TRBV20-1 and TRBJ2-7, with D possibly being TRBD2 (5 bases). The CDR3 loop spans 13 amino acids. The V and J ends lost 3 bases and 3 bases respectively, with 12 bases between them. CDR1 and CDR2 from the germline V gene are DFQATT and SNEGSKA (reference sequence). This CDR3 reads CSASRGRGYEQYF. The CDR3 region has the DNA TGCAGTGCTAGCCGTGGGAGAGGCTACGAGCAGTACTTC.

A few counts support this clonotype. The chain uses TRBV4-3 and TRBJ1-6; 9 bases line up with TRBD1. Germline lookup yields CDR1 LGHNA and CDR2 YSLEER. The V gene end was trimmed by 0 bases and the J gene end by 7 bases; junction bases not matched to a gene: 4. The CDR3 runs 16 residues. CDR3 bases: TGCGCCAGCAGCCAAGAACAGGGGGCGCGGAATTCACCCCTCCACTTT. It yields the protein CASSQEQGARNSPLHF.

The genes are TRBV7-2 and TRBJ2-1; TRBD1 aligns across 7 bases. The CDR3 is 13 residues long. With V trimmed by 3 bases and J by 10 bases, 6 bases remained unmatched. The germline CDR1 and CDR2 sequences are SGHTA and FQGNSA. The CDR3 sequence is CASSLEQGREQFF. For the CDR3, the DNA is TGTGCCAGCAGCTTGGAACAGGGGAGAGAGCAGTTCTTC.

This clonotype came up many times. The chain has TRBV5-5 and TRBJ2-2; tentatively, D is TRBD2 (5 bases). Trimming left V 8 bases short and J 4 bases short, with 15 bases between. Germline CDR1 and CDR2: SGHKS and YYEKEE (reference sequence). CDR3 length: 14 residues. CDR3 nucleotides: TGTGCCAGTATCCCCCCTGCGGGCACCGGGGAGCTGTTTTTT. Its protein is CASIPPAGTGELFF.

This clonotype has ten or more counts. The rearrangement links TRBV5-1 to TRBJ2-5; 11 bases fit TRBD2. Germline CDR1 SGHRS, CDR2 YFSETQ. The trim removed 3 bases at V and 4 bases at J, leaving 2 bases unmatched. The CDR3 spans 14 residues. CDR3 bases: TGCGCCAGCAGCTCTGGGACTAGCGGAGAGACCCAGTACTTC. Protein product: CASSSGTSGETQYF.

V is TRBV10-3 and J is TRBJ2-7; 7 bases are shared with TRBD1. V dropped 5 bases and J dropped 2; count of bases not matched to a gene: 3. From germline, CDR1 is ENHRY and CDR2 SYGVKD. The CDR3 covers 13 residues. The CDR3 nucleotides are TGTGCCATCAGTTACAGGGGCACCTACGAGCAGTACTTC. Protein sequence: CAISYRGTYEQYF.

This clonotype has only a few counts. V gene TRBV12-3 or TRBV12-4 combines with J gene TRBJ2-1; D gene uncertain. Trimming pared 2 bases from V and 4 bases from J, leaving 15 bases between. This CDR3 contains 16 residues. The CDR3 loop reads CASSLRLQAVYNEQFF. The CDR3 bases are TGTGCCAGCAGTTTACGACTGCAGGCGGTATACAATGAGCAGTTCTTC.

This clonotype was seen many times. The chain recombines TRBV6-1 with TRBJ2-1; the match to TRBD2 covers 8 bases. The CDR3 loop spans 15 amino acids. Germline CDR1 MNHNS, CDR2 SASEGT. V lost 7 bases and J lost 3; bases outside the gene matches: 8. CDR3 DNA sequence: TGTGCCAGCACCCCGGGGAGCGGGAGCTACAATGAGCAGTTCTTC. Residues: CASTPGSGSYNEQFF.

The rearrangement links TRBV10-3 to TRBJ2-1; D ambiguous. In germline, CDR1 is ENHRY, CDR2 SYGVKD. Trimming pared 2 bases from V and 6 bases from J, leaving 8 bases between. This CDR3 has 13 amino acids. Here the CDR3 reads CAISEPPTNEQFF. The DNA of the CDR3 is TGTGCCATCAGTGAGCCCCCGACCAATGAGCAGTTCTTC.